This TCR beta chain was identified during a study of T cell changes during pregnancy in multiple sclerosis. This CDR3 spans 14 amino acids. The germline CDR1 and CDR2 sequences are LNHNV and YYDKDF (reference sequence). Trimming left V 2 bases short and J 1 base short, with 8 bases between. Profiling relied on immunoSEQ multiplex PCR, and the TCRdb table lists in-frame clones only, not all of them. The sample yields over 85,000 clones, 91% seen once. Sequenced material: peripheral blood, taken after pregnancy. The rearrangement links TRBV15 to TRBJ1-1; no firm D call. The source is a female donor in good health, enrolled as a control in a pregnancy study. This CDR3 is CATSRPRQNTEAFF. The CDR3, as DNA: TGTGCCACCAGCAGACCCCGACAGAACACTGAAGCTTTCTTT.